This T cell receptor beta chain came from a study of radiation and T cells in renal cell carcinoma. Overall study results and limits: Baseline intratumoral clonotype presence is unknown without pretreatment biopsies. In blood, top tumor clones expanded by 2 weeks, shrinking by 4.

Comment on this clone: As yet, its antigen is unknown.

Repertoires were generated with immunoSEQ multiplex PCR, while TCRdb's copy carries only in-frame clones and drops some. This table has about 150,000 clones, roughly 86% appearing once. CDR1 is MGHDK, CDR2 SYGVNS, per germline. V trimming: 6 bases; J trimming: 6 bases; junction bases outside the gene matches: 10. The length of the CDR3 is 14 residues. As to time point: blood 2 weeks post-SBRT. As for treatment: 15 Gy SBRT to primary tumor, nephrectomy 4 weeks later. This renal cell carcinoma was of the clear cell type. The source of this sequence is a woman aged 45-65 years with renal cell carcinoma. This rearrangement joins TRBV25-1 to TRBJ1-2; 7 bases line up with TRBD1. This specimen consisted of blood, obtained from a patient whose treatment included radiotherapy and nephrectomy. CDR3 loop: CASRKVGDSDGYTF. In DNA form, the CDR3 reads TGTGCCAGCAGAAAAGTAGGGGACAGTGATGGCTACACCTTC.